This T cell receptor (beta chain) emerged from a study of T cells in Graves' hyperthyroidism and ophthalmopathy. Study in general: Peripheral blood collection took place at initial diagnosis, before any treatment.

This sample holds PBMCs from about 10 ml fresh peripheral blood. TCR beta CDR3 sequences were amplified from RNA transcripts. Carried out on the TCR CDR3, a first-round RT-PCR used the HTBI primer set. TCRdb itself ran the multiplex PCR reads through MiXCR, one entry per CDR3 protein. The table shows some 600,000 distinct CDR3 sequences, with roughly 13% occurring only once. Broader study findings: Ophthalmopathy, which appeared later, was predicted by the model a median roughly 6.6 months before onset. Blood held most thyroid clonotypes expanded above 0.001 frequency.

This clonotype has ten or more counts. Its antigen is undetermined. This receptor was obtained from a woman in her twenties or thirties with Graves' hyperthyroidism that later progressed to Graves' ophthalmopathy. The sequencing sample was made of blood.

The CDR3 bases are TGTGCCAGCAGTGAAGACGGTCGGACTGAAGCTTTCTTT. Protein: CASSEDGRTEAFF. The V gene is TRBV2, the J gene TRBJ1-1; no clear D gene. The germline gives CDR1 SNHLY, CDR2 FYNNEI. V shed 1 base and J shed 5 bases, with 8 bases lying between them. The CDR3 sequence is 13 residues long.